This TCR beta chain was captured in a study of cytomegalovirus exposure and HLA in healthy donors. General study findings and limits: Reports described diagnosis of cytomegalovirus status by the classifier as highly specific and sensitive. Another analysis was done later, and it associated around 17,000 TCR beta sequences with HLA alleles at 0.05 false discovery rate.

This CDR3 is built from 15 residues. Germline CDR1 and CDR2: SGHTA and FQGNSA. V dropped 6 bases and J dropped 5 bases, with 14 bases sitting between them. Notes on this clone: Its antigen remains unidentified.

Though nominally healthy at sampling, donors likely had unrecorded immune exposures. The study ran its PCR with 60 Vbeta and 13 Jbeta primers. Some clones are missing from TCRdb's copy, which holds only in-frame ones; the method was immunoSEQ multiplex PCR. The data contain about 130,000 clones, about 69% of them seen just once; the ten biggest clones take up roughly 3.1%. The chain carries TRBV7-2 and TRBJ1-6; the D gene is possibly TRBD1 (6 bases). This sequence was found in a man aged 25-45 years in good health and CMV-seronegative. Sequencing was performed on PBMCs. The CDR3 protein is CASSLLRQDNSPLHF. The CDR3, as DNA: TGTGCCAGCAGTTTACTAAGACAGGATAATTCACCCCTCCACTTT. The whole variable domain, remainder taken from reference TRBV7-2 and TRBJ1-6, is GAGVSQSPSNKVTEKGKDVELRCDPISGHTALYWYRQSLGQGLEFLIYFQGNSAPDKSGLPSDRFSAERTGGSVSTLTIQRTQQEDSAVYLCASSLLRQDNSPLHFGNGTRLTVT.